This T cell receptor (beta chain) was retrieved from a study of T cells in localized non-small cell lung cancer. Germline loops: CDR1 SGHNT, CDR2 YENEEA. This CDR3 has 16 amino acids. Judged by abundance, this clone is medium-sized. One junction end does not reproduce the germline sequence, and a read error may be involved. Produced via immunoSEQ multiplex PCR; TCRdb's table is partial and in-frame only. In the table there are some 10,000 clones, approximately 48% of which are singletons. The clonotype was recovered from a woman aged 40-70 years with stage II squamous cell lung carcinoma. V is TRBV11-3 and J is TRBJ1-1, with 12 bases lining up with TRBD1. This sample comprised lymph node tissue, obtained before any cancer treatment. The CDR3 sequence is CARSLRDRGPDTEAFF. CDR3 DNA sequence: TGTGCCAGAAGCTTACGGGACAGGGGGCCCGACACTGAAGCTTTCTTT.